A selection of T cell receptor beta chains follows, all from one sample in a study of blood T cell repertoires in COVID-19. The data were produced by immunoSEQ multiplex PCR, yet TCRdb's version contains in-frame clones alone and is incomplete. The sample shows 300,000 to 400,000 clones, 85% of them seen only once. Sequencing input: peripheral blood. These TCRs come from a human donor in a cohort sampled during active COVID-19. CDR3s leave out the opening cysteine and the closing phenylalanine or tryptophan. Each record gives: CDR3 protein, V gene, J gene.

CDR3 protein: ATSDSRDRNTEAF
V gene: TRBV24-1
J gene: TRBJ1-1

CDR3 protein: ASSSGDRGGLYEQY
V gene: TRBV5-5
J gene: TRBJ2-7

CDR3 protein: ASSPQTRETQY
V gene: TRBV18
J gene: TRBJ2-5

CDR3 protein: ASSQGGGEKLF
V gene: TRBV3-1/TRBV3-2
J gene: TRBJ1-4

CDR3 protein: ASSLEDIPKY
V gene: TRBV5-1
J gene: TRBJ2-4

CDR3 protein: ASGGQTAEAF
V gene: TRBV6-5
J gene: TRBJ1-1

CDR3 protein: ASSLGQGEGNEQF
V gene: TRBV7-8
J gene: TRBJ2-1

CDR3 protein: ASSLDPGEGTEAF
V gene: TRBV5-1
J gene: TRBJ1-1

CDR3 protein: ASSQPGTSGYNEQF
V gene: TRBV4-1
J gene: TRBJ2-1

CDR3 protein: ASSYAGTDYGYT
V gene: TRBV6-5
J gene: TRBJ1-2

CDR3 protein: ASSLRDRGHEQF
V gene: TRBV27
J gene: TRBJ2-1

CDR3 protein: ASSQRRDEQF
V gene: TRBV3-1/TRBV3-2
J gene: TRBJ2-1

CDR3 protein: ASRDMVHMNTEAF
V gene: TRBV6-5
J gene: TRBJ1-1

CDR3 protein: ASSLWTGQETQY
V gene: TRBV14
J gene: TRBJ2-5

CDR3 protein: ASRPSTGDGFYGYT
V gene: TRBV4-1
J gene: TRBJ1-2

CDR3 protein: ASSLGTSGGEQF
V gene: TRBV7-8
J gene: TRBJ2-1

CDR3 protein: ASSPQGGYGELF
V gene: TRBV5-1
J gene: TRBJ2-2

CDR3 protein: ASSPEEDSNSGNTIY
V gene: TRBV9
J gene: TRBJ1-3

CDR3 protein: SVDYSGANVLT
V gene: TRBV29-1
J gene: TRBJ2-6

CDR3 protein: ASSLGASNEQY
V gene: TRBV7-3
J gene: TRBJ2-7

CDR3 protein: ATSRKRDRAGNTIY
V gene: TRBV15
J gene: TRBJ1-3

CDR3 protein: ASTKQGRNYGYT
V gene: TRBV6-5
J gene: TRBJ1-2

CDR3 protein: ASSYDSMSTGYEQY
V gene: TRBV6-5
J gene: TRBJ2-7

CDR3 protein: ASSLRGPNQPQH
V gene: TRBV27
J gene: TRBJ1-5

CDR3 protein: ASSPYLGPQH
V gene: TRBV12-3/TRBV12-4
J gene: TRBJ1-5

CDR3 protein: ASSYLGQGAGNTIY
V gene: TRBV18
J gene: TRBJ1-3

CDR3 protein: ARSISPPVINNEQF
V gene: TRBV5-3
J gene: TRBJ2-1

CDR3 protein: ASTLGGIEDSTIY
V gene: TRBV9
J gene: TRBJ1-3

CDR3 protein: ASDREGAYYGYT
V gene: TRBV2
J gene: TRBJ1-2

CDR3 protein: ASSYGQYEQY
V gene: TRBV6-6
J gene: TRBJ2-7

CDR3 protein: ASSFAAGELF
V gene: TRBV7-3
J gene: TRBJ2-2

CDR3 protein: SASIAQRNQPQH
V gene: TRBV20-1
J gene: TRBJ1-5

CDR3 protein: ASSVGQGTGELF
V gene: TRBV9
J gene: TRBJ2-2

CDR3 protein: ATRDRGFNQPQH
V gene: TRBV10-2
J gene: TRBJ1-5

CDR3 protein: ASSFRDRGGNSPLH
V gene: TRBV19
J gene: TRBJ1-6

CDR3 protein: ASRQTSGGAVETQY
V gene: TRBV5-1
J gene: TRBJ2-5

CDR3 protein: ASSSPQRGLSTDTQY
V gene: TRBV19
J gene: TRBJ2-3

CDR3 protein: ASIRVGSNQPQH
V gene: TRBV28
J gene: TRBJ1-5

CDR3 protein: ASSRDPAGTSTDTQY
V gene: TRBV7-9
J gene: TRBJ2-3

CDR3 protein: ASSFSGDLTDTQY
V gene: TRBV7-9
J gene: TRBJ2-3

CDR3 protein: ASSQKTWDRASGDTQY
V gene: TRBV14
J gene: TRBJ2-3

CDR3 protein: AISEGARELF
V gene: TRBV10-3
J gene: TRBJ2-2

CDR3 protein: ASKMGPGLGNQPQH
V gene: TRBV19
J gene: TRBJ1-5

CDR3 protein: ASSSQGAPGELF
V gene: TRBV11-3
J gene: TRBJ2-2

CDR3 protein: AISVDSNQPQH
V gene: TRBV10-3
J gene: TRBJ1-5

CDR3 protein: ASRRTGSYNEQF
V gene: TRBV14
J gene: TRBJ2-1

CDR3 protein: ASSEYGQGPSPLH
V gene: TRBV25-1
J gene: TRBJ1-6